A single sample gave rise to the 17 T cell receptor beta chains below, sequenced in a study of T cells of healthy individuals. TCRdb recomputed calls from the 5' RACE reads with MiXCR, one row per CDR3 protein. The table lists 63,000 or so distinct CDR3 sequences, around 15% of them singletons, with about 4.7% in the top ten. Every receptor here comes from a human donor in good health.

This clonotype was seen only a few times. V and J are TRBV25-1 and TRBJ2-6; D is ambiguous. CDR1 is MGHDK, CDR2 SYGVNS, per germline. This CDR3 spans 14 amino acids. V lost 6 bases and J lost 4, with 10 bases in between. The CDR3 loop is CASSPPAGANVLTF. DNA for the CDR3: TGTGCCAGCAGCCCTCCCGCCGGGGCCAACGTCCTGACTTTC.

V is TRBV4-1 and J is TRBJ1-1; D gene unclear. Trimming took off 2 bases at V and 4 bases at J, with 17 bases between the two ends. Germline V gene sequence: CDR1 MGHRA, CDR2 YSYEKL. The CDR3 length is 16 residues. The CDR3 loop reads CASSQPPEEVSTEAFF. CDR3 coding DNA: TGCGCCAGCAGCCAACCCCCTGAGGAGGTGTCCACTGAAGCTTTCTTT.

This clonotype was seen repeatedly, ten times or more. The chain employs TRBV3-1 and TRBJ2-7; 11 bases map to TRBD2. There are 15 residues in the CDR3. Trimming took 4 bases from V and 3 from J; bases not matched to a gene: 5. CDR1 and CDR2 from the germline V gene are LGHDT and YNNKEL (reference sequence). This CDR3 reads CASSRPGTSGYEQYF. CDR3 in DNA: TGTGCCAGCAGCCGACCCGGGACTAGCGGCTACGAGCAGTACTTC.

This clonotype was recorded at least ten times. This CDR3 is CASSADGTRIYEQYF. The DNA of the CDR3 is TGTGCCAGCAGCGCCGATGGGACTAGGATCTACGAGCAGTACTTC. The gene calls are TRBV9 and TRBJ2-7, with TRBD2 matching 8 bases. The CDR3 contains 15 residues. Germline CDR1 and CDR2: SGDLS and YYNGEE. The junction had 8 bases not matched to a gene; V was cut back by 3 bases and J by 3 bases.

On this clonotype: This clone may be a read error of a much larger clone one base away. The chain's CDR3 is CASSPRLAGTWELFF. The CDR3 DNA reads TGTGCCAGCAGTCCAAGACTAGCTGGCACCTGGGAGCTGTTTTTT. The chain employs TRBV28 and TRBJ2-2, with 7 bases fitting TRBD2. This CDR3 contains 15 residues. Per the germline V gene, CDR1 is MDHEN and CDR2 is SYDVKM.

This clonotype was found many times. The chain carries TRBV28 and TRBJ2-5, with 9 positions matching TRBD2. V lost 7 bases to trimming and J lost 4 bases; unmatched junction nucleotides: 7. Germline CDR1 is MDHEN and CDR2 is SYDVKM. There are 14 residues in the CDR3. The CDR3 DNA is TGTGCCAGCACATTCCTAGCGGGGTCAGAGACCCAGTACTTC. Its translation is CASTFLAGSETQYF.

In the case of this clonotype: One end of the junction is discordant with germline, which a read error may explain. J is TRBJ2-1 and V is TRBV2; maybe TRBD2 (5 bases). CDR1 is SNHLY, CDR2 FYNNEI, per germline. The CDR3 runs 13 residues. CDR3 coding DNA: TGTGCCGGTAGCGTGAGCTCCTACAATAAGCAGTTCTTC. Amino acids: CAGSVSSYNKQFF.

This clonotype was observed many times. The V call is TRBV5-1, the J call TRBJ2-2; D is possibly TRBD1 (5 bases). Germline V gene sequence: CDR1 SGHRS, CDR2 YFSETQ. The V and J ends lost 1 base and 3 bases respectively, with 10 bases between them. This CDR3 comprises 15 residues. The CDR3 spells CASSLLGVDTGELFF. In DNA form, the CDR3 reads TGCGCCAGCAGCTTGCTAGGGGTTGACACCGGGGAGCTGTTTTTT.

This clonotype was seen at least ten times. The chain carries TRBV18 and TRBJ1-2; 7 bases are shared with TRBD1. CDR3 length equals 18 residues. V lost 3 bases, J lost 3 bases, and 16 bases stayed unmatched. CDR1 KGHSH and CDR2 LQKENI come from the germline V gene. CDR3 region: CASSPTRTGAPPDYGYTF. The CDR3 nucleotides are TGTGCCAGCTCACCGACTAGGACAGGAGCCCCCCCCGACTATGGCTACACCTTC. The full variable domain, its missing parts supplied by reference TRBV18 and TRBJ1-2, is NAGVMQNPRHLVRRRGQEARLRCSPMKGHSHVYWYRQLPEEGLKFMVYLQKENIIDESGMPKERFSAEFPKEGPSILRIQQVVRGDSAAYFCASSPTRTGAPPDYGYTFGSGTRLTVV.

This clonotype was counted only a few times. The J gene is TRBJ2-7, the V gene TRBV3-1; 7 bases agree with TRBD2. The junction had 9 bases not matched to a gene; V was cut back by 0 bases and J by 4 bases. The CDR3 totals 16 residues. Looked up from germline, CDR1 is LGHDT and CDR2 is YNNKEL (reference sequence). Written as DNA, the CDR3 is TGTGCCAGCAGCCAAGATCCCGGGAGGCGGCCTTACGAGCAGTACTTC. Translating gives CASSQDPGRRPYEQYF.

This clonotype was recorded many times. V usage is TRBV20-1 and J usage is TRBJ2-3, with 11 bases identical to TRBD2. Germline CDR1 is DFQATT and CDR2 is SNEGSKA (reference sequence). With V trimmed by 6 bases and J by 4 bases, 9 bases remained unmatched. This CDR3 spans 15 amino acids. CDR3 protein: CSAPPVAGGPDTQYF. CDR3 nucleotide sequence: TGCAGTGCCCCGCCAGTAGCGGGAGGGCCAGATACGCAGTATTTT.

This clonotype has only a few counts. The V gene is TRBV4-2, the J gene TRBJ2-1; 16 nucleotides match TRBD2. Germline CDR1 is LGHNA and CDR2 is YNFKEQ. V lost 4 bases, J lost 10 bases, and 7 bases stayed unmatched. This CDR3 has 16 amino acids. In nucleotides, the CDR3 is TGTGCCAGCAGCCCGGGGACTAGCGGGGGGGCGGGCGAGCAGTTCTTC. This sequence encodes CASSPGTSGGAGEQFF.

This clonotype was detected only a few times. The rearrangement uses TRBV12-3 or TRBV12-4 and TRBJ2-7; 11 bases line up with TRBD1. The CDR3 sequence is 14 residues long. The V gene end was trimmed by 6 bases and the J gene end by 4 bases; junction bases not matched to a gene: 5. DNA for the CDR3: TGTGCCAGCAGAGGGACAGGGGGAATGTACGAGCAGTACTTC. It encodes CASRGTGGMYEQYF.

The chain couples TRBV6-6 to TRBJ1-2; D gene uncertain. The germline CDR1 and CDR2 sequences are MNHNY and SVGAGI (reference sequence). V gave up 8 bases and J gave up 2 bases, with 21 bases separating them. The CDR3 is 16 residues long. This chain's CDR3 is CASFIPGRGLNYGYTF. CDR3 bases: TGTGCCAGCTTTATTCCCGGACGGGGATTAAACTATGGCTACACCTTC.

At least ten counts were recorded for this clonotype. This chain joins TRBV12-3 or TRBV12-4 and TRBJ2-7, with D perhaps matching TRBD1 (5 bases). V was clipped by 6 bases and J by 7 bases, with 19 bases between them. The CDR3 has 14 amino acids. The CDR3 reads CASSPTVTAREQYF. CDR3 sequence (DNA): TGTGCCAGCAGCCCGACAGTCACCGCGCGGGAGCAGTACTTC.

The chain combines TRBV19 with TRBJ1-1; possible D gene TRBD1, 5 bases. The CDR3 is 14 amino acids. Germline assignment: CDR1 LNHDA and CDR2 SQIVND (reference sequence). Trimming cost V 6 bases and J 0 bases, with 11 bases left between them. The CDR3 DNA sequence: TGTGCCAGTAGAGGCAGGGAATTGAACACTGAAGCTTTCTTT. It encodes CASRGRELNTEAFF.

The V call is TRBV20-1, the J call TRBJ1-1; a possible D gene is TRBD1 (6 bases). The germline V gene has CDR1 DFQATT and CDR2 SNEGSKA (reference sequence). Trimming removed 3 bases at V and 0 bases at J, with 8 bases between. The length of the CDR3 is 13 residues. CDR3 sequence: CSARGTLNTEAFF. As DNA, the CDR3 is TGCAGTGCTAGGGGGACATTGAACACTGAAGCTTTCTTT.